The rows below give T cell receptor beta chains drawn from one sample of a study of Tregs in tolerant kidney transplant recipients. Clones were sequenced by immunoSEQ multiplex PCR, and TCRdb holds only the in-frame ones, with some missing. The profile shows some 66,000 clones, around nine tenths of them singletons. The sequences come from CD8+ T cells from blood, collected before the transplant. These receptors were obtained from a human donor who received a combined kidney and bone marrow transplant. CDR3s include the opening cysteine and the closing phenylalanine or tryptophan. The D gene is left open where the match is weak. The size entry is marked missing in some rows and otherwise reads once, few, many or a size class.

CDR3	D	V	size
CASSYRVTEAFF	-	TRBV7-9	-
CASSQAVYEQYF	-	TRBV14	-
CASSLELLYEQYF	-	TRBV5-1	-
CASSAPYDGDTQYF	-	TRBV9	-
CASSLPGDDTQYF	-	TRBV7-9	-
CASSLSQGSYEQYF	-	TRBV5-1	-
CASSYSPRISGNTIYF	-	TRBV6-5	-
CASSVVDSDQETQYF	-	TRBV9	-
CACGTGVDYGYTF	TRBD1	TRBV27	-
CASSLAGNYEQYF	-	TRBV27	-
CASSQGTGSGANVLTF	-	TRBV4-2	-
CASSWGTVSYEQYF	TRBD1	TRBV5-6	-
CASSGRDRGLNEQYF	TRBD1	TRBV28	-
CASSPLQGRNTEAFF	TRBD1	TRBV7-9	-
CASSQATYSNQPQHF	-	TRBV4-2	few
CASSSAPSGAHEQFF	TRBD2	TRBV27	-
CASSLVGGNTEAFF	-	TRBV5-1	-
CASSSPTLTGQTNEKLFF	-	TRBV11-2	-
CSVEGWLAGVQTYNEQFF	TRBD2	TRBV29-1	-
CASSPIAGSYNEQFF	TRBD2	TRBV14	-
CASSQGAGPYEQYF	-	TRBV4-1	-
CASGGQGYNEQFF	TRBD1	TRBV13	-
CASICGTKPRVEQYF	-	TRBV27	-
CATYPTSGSSYNEQFF	TRBD2	TRBV7-9	-
CASSRLAGYTDTQYF	TRBD2	TRBV4-2	-
CASSQDLWLAGEDRADTQYF	TRBD2	TRBV4-2	-
CASSPDSYEQYF	-	TRBV4-2	-
CASSLGQERYNEQFF	-	TRBV5-6	-
CASTPWAGGFEQYF	TRBD1	TRBV5-1	-
CATSISRGSPYGYTF	-	TRBV15	-
CASSIAAGGGDEQYF	TRBD2	TRBV19	-
CARGGMGTDTQYF	-	TRBV6-4	-
CASSQRSAAGELFF	-	TRBV4-1	-
CASSPWRTGQDYEQYF	TRBD1	TRBV7-9	-
CASSFDLRDGFYEQYF	-	TRBV7-2	-
CASNTAGYLMNTEAFF	-	TRBV19	-
CASSSDRGHNYGYTF	TRBD1	TRBV13	-
CASSYSRGNEQYF	TRBD1	TRBV6-5	-
CASSQDEGTGTYEQYF	TRBD1	TRBV4-1	-
CSVAGRGEGEQYF	-	TRBV29-1	-
CASSPQPFSSGNTIYF	-	TRBV7-7	-
CASSLAVAGTDTQYF	-	TRBV7-9	-
CSVEGPSGVTDTQYF	-	TRBV29-1	few
CAIRVAGEGTDTQYF	TRBD2	TRBV10-3	-
CASSQDGQGVLGELFF	TRBD1	TRBV4-1	-